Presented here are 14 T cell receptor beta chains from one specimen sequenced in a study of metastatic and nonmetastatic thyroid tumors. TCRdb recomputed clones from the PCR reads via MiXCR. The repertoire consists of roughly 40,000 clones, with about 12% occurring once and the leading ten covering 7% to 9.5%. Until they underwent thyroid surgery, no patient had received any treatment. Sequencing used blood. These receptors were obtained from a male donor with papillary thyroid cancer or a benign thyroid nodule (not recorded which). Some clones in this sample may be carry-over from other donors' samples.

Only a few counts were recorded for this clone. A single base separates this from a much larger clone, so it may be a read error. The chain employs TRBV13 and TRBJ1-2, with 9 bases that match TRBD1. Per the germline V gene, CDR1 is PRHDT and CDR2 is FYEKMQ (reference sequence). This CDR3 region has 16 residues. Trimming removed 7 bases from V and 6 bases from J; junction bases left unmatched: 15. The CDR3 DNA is TGTGCCAGCAACTTGCGGACAGGGGAAGGTAGCCATGGCTACACCTTC. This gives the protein CASNLRTGEGSHGYTF.

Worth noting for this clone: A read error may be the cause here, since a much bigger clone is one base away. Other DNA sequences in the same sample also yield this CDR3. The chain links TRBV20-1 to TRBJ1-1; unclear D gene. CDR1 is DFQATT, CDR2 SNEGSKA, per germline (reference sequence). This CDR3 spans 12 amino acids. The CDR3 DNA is TGCAGTGCTAGAGGAGGTCGGCCCGAAGCTTTCTTC. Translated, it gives CSARGGRPEAFF.

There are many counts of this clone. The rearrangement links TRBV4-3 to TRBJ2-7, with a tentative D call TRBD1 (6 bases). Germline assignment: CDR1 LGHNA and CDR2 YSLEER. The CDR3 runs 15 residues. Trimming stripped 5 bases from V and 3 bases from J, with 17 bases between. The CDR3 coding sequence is TGCGCCAGCAGCAAGACCTGGGGGCTCTTCTACGAGCAGTACTTC. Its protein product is CASSKTWGLFYEQYF.

The CDR3 protein is CSARTLVSYEQYF. For the CDR3, the DNA is TGCAGTGCTAGGACTTTGGTCTCCTACGAGCAGTACTTC. This sequence joins TRBV20-1 and TRBJ2-7; D is ambiguous. This CDR3 spans 13 amino acids. The V end lost 3 bases, the J end lost 0 bases, and 9 bases lay between the germline ends. Looked up from germline, CDR1 is DFQATT and CDR2 is SNEGSKA (reference sequence).

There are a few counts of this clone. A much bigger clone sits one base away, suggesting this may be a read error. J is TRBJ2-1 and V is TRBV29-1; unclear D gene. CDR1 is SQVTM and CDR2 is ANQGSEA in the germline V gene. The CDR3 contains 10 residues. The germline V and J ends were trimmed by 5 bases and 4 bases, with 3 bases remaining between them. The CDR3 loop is CSVWYNEQFF. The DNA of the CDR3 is TGCAGCGTTTGGTACAATGAGCAGTTCTTC.

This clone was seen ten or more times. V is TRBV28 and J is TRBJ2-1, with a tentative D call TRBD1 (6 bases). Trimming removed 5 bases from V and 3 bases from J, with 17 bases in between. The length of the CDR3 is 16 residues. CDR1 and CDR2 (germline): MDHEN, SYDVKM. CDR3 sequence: CASSTPDRSDYNEQFF. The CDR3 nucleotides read TGTGCCAGCAGTACCCCGGACAGATCCGACTACAATGAGCAGTTCTTC.

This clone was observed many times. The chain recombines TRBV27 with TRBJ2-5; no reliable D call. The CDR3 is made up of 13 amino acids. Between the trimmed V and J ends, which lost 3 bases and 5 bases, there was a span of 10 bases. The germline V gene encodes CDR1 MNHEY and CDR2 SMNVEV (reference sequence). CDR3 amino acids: CASSLAPQETQYF. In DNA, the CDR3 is TGTGCCAGCAGTTTGGCCCCCCAGGAGACCCAGTACTTC.

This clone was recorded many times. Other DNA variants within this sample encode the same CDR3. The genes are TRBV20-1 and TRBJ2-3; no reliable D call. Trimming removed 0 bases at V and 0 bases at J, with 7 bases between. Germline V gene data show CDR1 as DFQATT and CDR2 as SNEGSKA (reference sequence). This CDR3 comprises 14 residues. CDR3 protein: CSARDWDSTDTQYF. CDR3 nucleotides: TGCAGTGCTAGAGACTGGGATAGCACAGATACGCAGTATTTT.

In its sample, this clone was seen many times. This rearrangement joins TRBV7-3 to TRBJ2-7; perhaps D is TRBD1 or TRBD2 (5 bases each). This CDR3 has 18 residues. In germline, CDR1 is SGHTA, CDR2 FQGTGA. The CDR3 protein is CVGKVPAGWDEGAYEQYF. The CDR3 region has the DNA TGTGTTGGGAAGGTGCCAGCAGGCTGGGACGAAGGGGCCTACGAGCAGTACTTC.

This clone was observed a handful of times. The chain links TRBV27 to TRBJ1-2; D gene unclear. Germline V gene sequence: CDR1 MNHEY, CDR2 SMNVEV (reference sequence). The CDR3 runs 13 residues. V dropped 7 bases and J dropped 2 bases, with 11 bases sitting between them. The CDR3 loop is CASTFDTNYGYTF. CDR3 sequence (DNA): TGTGCCAGCACGTTTGACACCAACTATGGCTACACCTTC.

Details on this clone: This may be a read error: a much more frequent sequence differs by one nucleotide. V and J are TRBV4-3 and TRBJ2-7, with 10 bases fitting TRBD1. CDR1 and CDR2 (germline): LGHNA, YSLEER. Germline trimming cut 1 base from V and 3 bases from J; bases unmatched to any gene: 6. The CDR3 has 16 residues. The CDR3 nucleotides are TGCGCCAGCAGCCAAGTAATCCGGGACAGGGGCTACGAGCAGTACTTC. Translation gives CASSQVIRDRGYEQYF.

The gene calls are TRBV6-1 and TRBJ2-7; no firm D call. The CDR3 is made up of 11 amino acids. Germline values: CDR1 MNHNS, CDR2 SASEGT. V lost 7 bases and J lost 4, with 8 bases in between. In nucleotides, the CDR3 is TGTGCCAGCAAGAAGGGTTACGAGCAGTACTTC. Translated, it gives CASKKGYEQYF.

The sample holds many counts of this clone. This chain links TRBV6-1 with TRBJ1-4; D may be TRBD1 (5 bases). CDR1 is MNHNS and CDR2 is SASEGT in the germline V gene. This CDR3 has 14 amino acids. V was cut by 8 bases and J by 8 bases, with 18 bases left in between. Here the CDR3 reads CASGGPLEDEKLFF. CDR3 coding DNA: TGTGCCAGCGGGGGACCTCTGGAGGACGAAAAACTGTTTTTT.

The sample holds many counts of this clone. This CDR3 reads CASSPRDGDYINNEQFF. CDR3 DNA: TGTGCCAGCAGCCCGCGTGATGGGGACTACATAAACAATGAGCAGTTCTTC. V and J are TRBV9 and TRBJ2-1; TRBD2 aligns across 7 bases. CDR3 length: 17 residues. Trimming removed 4 bases from V and 5 bases from J; junction bases left unmatched: 15. Germline V gives CDR1 SGDLS, CDR2 YYNGEE.